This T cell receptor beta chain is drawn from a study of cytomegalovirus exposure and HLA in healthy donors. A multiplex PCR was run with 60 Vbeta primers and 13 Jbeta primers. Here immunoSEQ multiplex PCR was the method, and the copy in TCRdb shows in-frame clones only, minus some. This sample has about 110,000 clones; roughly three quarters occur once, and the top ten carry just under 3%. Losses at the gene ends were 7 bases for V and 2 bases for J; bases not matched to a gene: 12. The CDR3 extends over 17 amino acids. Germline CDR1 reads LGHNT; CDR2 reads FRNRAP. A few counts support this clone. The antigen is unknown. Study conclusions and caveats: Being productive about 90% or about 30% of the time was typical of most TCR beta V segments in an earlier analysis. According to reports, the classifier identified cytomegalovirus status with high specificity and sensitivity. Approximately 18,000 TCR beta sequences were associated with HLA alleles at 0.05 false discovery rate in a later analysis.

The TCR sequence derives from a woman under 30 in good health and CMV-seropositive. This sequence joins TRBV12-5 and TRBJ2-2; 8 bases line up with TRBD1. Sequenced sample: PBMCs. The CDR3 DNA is TGTGCTAGTGCCCCCGGGACAGGTCCTTTTAACACCGGGGAGCTGTTTTTT. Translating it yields CASAPGTGPFNTGELFF.